This TCR beta chain derives from a study of blood T cells in healthy people across ages. Next came a second PCR, run for about 7 to 12 cycles, which used a sample-barcoded 5' primer along with a J-beta primer mix. TCRdb fed the 5' RACE reads into MiXCR, producing one record per CDR3 protein. The sample records 920,000 or so distinct CDR3 sequences, 40% to 55% being singletons. Regarding this clonotype: Compared with germline, one end of the junction differs, possibly owing to a read error.

Per the germline V gene, CDR1 is SNHLY and CDR2 is FYNNEI. The CDR3 sequence is 13 residues long. V gene TRBV2 combines with J gene TRBJ1-6, with 7 bases fitting TRBD1. The sample taken for sequencing was blood. This clonotype originated in a woman aged 60-70 years in good health. DNA of the CDR3: TGTGCCAGCAGGGGACAGAATAATTCACCCCCCCACTTT. This translates into CASRGQNNSPPHF.